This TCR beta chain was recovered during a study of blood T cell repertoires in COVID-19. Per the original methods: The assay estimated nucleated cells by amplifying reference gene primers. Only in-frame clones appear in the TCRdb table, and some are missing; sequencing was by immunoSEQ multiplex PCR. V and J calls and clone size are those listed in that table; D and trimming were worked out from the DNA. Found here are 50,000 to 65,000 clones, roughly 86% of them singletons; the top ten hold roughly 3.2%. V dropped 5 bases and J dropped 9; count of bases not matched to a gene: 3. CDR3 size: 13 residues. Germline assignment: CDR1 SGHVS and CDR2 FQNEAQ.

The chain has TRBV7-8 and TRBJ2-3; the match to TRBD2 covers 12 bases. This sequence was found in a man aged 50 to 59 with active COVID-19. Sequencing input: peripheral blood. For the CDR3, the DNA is TGTGCCAGCAGCCGGACTAGCGGGGACACGCAGTATTTT. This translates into CASSRTSGDTQYF.